This paragraph reports one TCR beta chain. What it binds is not known. Amplification used 60 V beta primers and 13 J beta primers. TCRdb keeps only in-frame clones here, not all; method: immunoSEQ multiplex PCR. Of 85,000 to 100,000 clones in the sample, 75% to 90% were seen once. The data stem from a study of glioma-infiltrating T cells after dendritic cell vaccination. The overall study: At biweekly intervals, patients got three intradermal dendritic cell vaccine injections. Study-level results: Only a small number of patients had complete blood and tumor samples.

The CDR3 has 14 amino acids. In germline, CDR1 is MDHEN, CDR2 SYDVKM. Trimming removed 3 bases from V and 4 bases from J, with 12 bases in between. The time point here: after dendritic cell vaccination, including at tumor progression/relapse. Before vaccination, two weeks after the third vaccination, and at progression, PBMC were collected. This receptor was obtained from a human donor with glioblastoma. The sample consisted of blood, taken after dendritic cell vaccination. The chain links TRBV28 to TRBJ1-1; D is ambiguous. The CDR3 DNA follows: TGTGCCAGCAGTTTCCCCTCACGGGGCACTGAAGCTTTCTTT. The encoded protein is CASSFPSRGTEAFF.